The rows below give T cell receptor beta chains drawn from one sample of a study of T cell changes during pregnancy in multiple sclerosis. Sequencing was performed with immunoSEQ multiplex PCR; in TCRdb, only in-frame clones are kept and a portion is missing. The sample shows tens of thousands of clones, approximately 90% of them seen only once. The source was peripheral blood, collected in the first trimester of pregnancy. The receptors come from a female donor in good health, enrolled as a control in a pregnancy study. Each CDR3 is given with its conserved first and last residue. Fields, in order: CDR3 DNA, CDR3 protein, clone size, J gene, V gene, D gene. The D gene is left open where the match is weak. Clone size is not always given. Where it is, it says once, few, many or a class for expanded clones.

DNA: TGTGCCAGCAGCGCCAGGGGCACTGAAGCTTTCTTT
CDR3: CASSARGTEAFF
size: -
J: TRBJ1-1
V: TRBV7-2
D: -

DNA: TGTGCTAGTGGTTTGGAGGGAGGAGATACGCAGTATTTT
CDR3: CASGLEGGDTQYF
size: few
J: TRBJ2-3
V: TRBV12-5
D: -

DNA: TGTGCCAGCAGTCTAGCGGGATACACAGATACGCAGTATTTT
CDR3: CASSLAGYTDTQYF
size: -
J: TRBJ2-3
V: TRBV6-6
D: TRBD2

DNA: TGTGCCAGCAGTGTCCCGGGACTAGCGGGGGGGCCCCATGAGCAGTTCTTC
CDR3: CASSVPGLAGGPHEQFF
size: -
J: TRBJ2-1
V: TRBV25-1
D: TRBD2

DNA: TGTGCCAGCAGTTTCTCGGGGGGGAGGTACGAGCAGTACTTC
CDR3: CASSFSGGRYEQYF
size: -
J: TRBJ2-7
V: TRBV28
D: TRBD2

DNA: TGTGCCAGCAGCACGACAGGGGGCGATTCACCCCTCCACTTT
CDR3: CASSTTGGDSPLHF
size: -
J: TRBJ1-6
V: TRBV7-9
D: TRBD1

DNA: TGTGCCAGCTCACCGGGGGAGCGGGGCAATGAGCAGTTCTTC
CDR3: CASSPGERGNEQFF
size: -
J: TRBJ2-1
V: TRBV18
D: TRBD2

DNA: TGTGCCAGCAGCTTGGCAGGGGGTAACTATGGCTACACCTTC
CDR3: CASSLAGGNYGYTF
size: -
J: TRBJ1-2
V: TRBV7-8
D: TRBD1

DNA: TGTGCCAGCAGCTCCGGGACTAGCGGGGCCAATGAGCAGTTCTTC
CDR3: CASSSGTSGANEQFF
size: -
J: TRBJ2-1
V: TRBV5-6
D: TRBD2

DNA: TGTGCCACCAGGACGGGGAACACTGAAGCTTTCTTT
CDR3: CATRTGNTEAFF
size: -
J: TRBJ1-1
V: TRBV15
D: -

DNA: TGTGCCAGCAGGGTAGCAGGGACAGATACGCAGTATTTT
CDR3: CASRVAGTDTQYF
size: -
J: TRBJ2-3
V: TRBV6-5
D: -

DNA: TGCGCCAGCAGCCAGACCCGGGAGCCCTACAATGAGCAGTTCTTC
CDR3: CASSQTREPYNEQFF
size: few
J: TRBJ2-1
V: TRBV4-3
D: -

DNA: TGTGCCAGCAGCTTAAGGCGGACTAGCGGAGGTGAGCAGTTCTTC
CDR3: CASSLRRTSGGEQFF
size: -
J: TRBJ2-1
V: TRBV7-3
D: TRBD2

DNA: TGTGCCAGCAGCGACACTAGGGAAGAGCAGTTCTTC
CDR3: CASSDTREEQFF
size: -
J: TRBJ2-1
V: TRBV7-3
D: -

DNA: TGTGCCATCAGTGAGGGGGGCGGCTACACCTTC
CDR3: CAISEGGGYTF
size: -
J: TRBJ1-2
V: TRBV10-3
D: -

DNA: TGTGCCAGCAGTTACTCCGAGCGGGGGGGAACAGATACGCAGTATTTT
CDR3: CASSYSERGGTDTQYF
size: -
J: TRBJ2-3
V: TRBV6-5
D: TRBD2

DNA: TGTGCCAGCAGCGCTACAGGGAGAATCACTGAAGCTTTCTTT
CDR3: CASSATGRITEAFF
size: -
J: TRBJ1-1
V: TRBV7-2
D: -

DNA: TGTGCCTGGAGTTTCCCAGGGACTTTGGGCGGCTACACCTTC
CDR3: CAWSFPGTLGGYTF
size: -
J: TRBJ1-2
V: TRBV30
D: -

DNA: TGTGCCAGTAGTAAGGGACAGAGCTACGAGCAGTACTTC
CDR3: CASSKGQSYEQYF
size: -
J: TRBJ2-7
V: TRBV19
D: TRBD1

DNA: TGTGCCAGCAGTGCAAATTCGACAGGGGGAAATGTGAACACTGAAGCTTTCTTT
CDR3: CASSANSTGGNVNTEAFF
size: -
J: TRBJ1-1
V: TRBV2
D: TRBD1

DNA: TGTGCCAGCAGCCCCCCGGGTGGGGGGATTGGGTACACTGAAGCTTTCTTT
CDR3: CASSPPGGGIGYTEAFF
size: -
J: TRBJ1-1
V: TRBV11-2
D: -

DNA: TGTGCCAGCTCTCGTACTCTTAATCAGCCCCAGCATTTT
CDR3: CASSRTLNQPQHF
size: once
J: TRBJ1-5
V: TRBV18
D: -

DNA: TGTGCCAGCAACGTAGCGGGGGGGCAAGATACGCAGTATTTT
CDR3: CASNVAGGQDTQYF
size: -
J: TRBJ2-3
V: TRBV6-6
D: TRBD2

DNA: TGTGCCAGCAGTCCAACGGGACTAACGGGAGAGACCCAGTACTTC
CDR3: CASSPTGLTGETQYF
size: -
J: TRBJ2-5
V: TRBV27
D: TRBD2

DNA: TGTGCCAGCATGGACAGGGGGCCTCAGCCCCAGCATTTT
CDR3: CASMDRGPQPQHF
size: -
J: TRBJ1-5
V: TRBV28
D: TRBD1

DNA: TGTGCCAGTCTAAAAACCCGGGACAGGGGAGGTTATCAGCCCCAGCATTTT
CDR3: CASLKTRDRGGYQPQHF
size: once
J: TRBJ1-5
V: TRBV19
D: TRBD1

DNA: TGTGCCAGCAGCTTAGGCGGTACAGGGACCCGTAACTATGGCTACACCTTC
CDR3: CASSLGGTGTRNYGYTF
size: -
J: TRBJ1-2
V: TRBV7-2
D: -

DNA: TGCGCCAGCAGCCAAGAAGATGAGCTCTCACCCCTCCACTTT
CDR3: CASSQEDELSPLHF
size: few
J: TRBJ1-6
V: TRBV4-3
D: -

DNA: TGTGCCAGCAGCATTGACAGGATAACTGAAGCTTTCTTT
CDR3: CASSIDRITEAFF
size: few
J: TRBJ1-1
V: TRBV7-9
D: -

DNA: TGTGCCAGCAGTGACAGGGGGAACTATGGCTACACCTTC
CDR3: CASSDRGNYGYTF
size: -
J: TRBJ1-2
V: TRBV6-1
D: TRBD1

DNA: TGTGCCAGCAGTCGAGACGTGGGGGCGGACACAGATACGCAGTATTTT
CDR3: CASSRDVGADTDTQYF
size: -
J: TRBJ2-3
V: TRBV7-8
D: -

DNA: TGTGCCAGCAGCGTTCAGGCGGGGGCCTTAGATACGCAGTATTTT
CDR3: CASSVQAGALDTQYF
size: -
J: TRBJ2-3
V: TRBV9
D: -

DNA: TGTGCCACCAGCAGAGACCTCATCGGGGGTAATGAAAAACTGTTTTTT
CDR3: CATSRDLIGGNEKLFF
size: -
J: TRBJ1-4
V: TRBV15
D: -

DNA: TGTGCCAGCAGCTCATCAGAGACCCAGTACTTC
CDR3: CASSSSETQYF
size: -
J: TRBJ2-5
V: TRBV7-6
D: -

DNA: TGCAGCGCCCAGGAGGGGCCTGAAGCTTTCTTT
CDR3: CSAQEGPEAFF
size: -
J: TRBJ1-1
V: TRBV29-1
D: -

DNA: TGTGCCAGCAGCTCCCAGCGGGGAGGCACAGATACGCAGTATTTT
CDR3: CASSSQRGGTDTQYF
size: -
J: TRBJ2-3
V: TRBV7-2
D: TRBD2

DNA: TGTGCCAGCAGCTTAGGGACAGGGGGTTTTCAGCCCCAGCATTTT
CDR3: CASSLGTGGFQPQHF
size: once
J: TRBJ1-5
V: TRBV7-9
D: TRBD1

DNA: TGCGCCACCTTGGACAGGGGAGGCTACACCTTC
CDR3: CATLDRGGYTF
size: -
J: TRBJ1-2
V: TRBV5-1
D: TRBD1

DNA: TGCAGCGCTTTCGGAGGGGGAAACACCATATATTTT
CDR3: CSAFGGGNTIYF
size: -
J: TRBJ1-3
V: TRBV29-1
D: -

DNA: TGTGCCACACAACAGGGCGCGAACACTGAAGCTTTCTTT
CDR3: CATQQGANTEAFF
size: -
J: TRBJ1-1
V: TRBV28
D: -

DNA: TGTGCCAGCAGTGATAAAGCGGGGGTATACGAGCAGTACTTC
CDR3: CASSDKAGVYEQYF
size: -
J: TRBJ2-7
V: TRBV25-1
D: TRBD2

DNA: TGCGCCAGCAGCCAAACCGGGACTAGCGTTGACAATGAGCAGTTCTTC
CDR3: CASSQTGTSVDNEQFF
size: -
J: TRBJ2-1
V: TRBV4-3
D: TRBD2

DNA: TGTGCCAGCACCCCGGAGCAGGGGGCCGGCCCTGGAAACACCATATATTTT
CDR3: CASTPEQGAGPGNTIYF
size: -
J: TRBJ1-3
V: TRBV5-4
D: TRBD1

DNA: TGTGCCAGCAGGGCCCCTAATCAGCCCCAGCATTTT
CDR3: CASRAPNQPQHF
size: -
J: TRBJ1-5
V: TRBV6-5
D: -

DNA: TGCGCCAGCAGTACTAGCGGGGGCACAGATACGCAGTATTTT
CDR3: CASSTSGGTDTQYF
size: -
J: TRBJ2-3
V: TRBV5-1
D: TRBD2

DNA: TGCGCCAGCAGCTTGGGGGGGACTAGCGGACCCACAGATACGCAGTATTTT
CDR3: CASSLGGTSGPTDTQYF
size: -
J: TRBJ2-3
V: TRBV5-1
D: TRBD2

DNA: TGTGCCAGCAGCTGGACAGGGGGCAGCGGTGAAAAACTGTTTTTT
CDR3: CASSWTGGSGEKLFF
size: -
J: TRBJ1-4
V: TRBV7-2
D: TRBD1

DNA: TGTGCCTGGAGTGGGGGACTTAGCAATCAGCCCCAGCATTTT
CDR3: CAWSGGLSNQPQHF
size: -
J: TRBJ1-5
V: TRBV30
D: -

DNA: TGCAGCGTTGTAGGGGGCGAGGGCCCTGAAAAACTGTTTTTT
CDR3: CSVVGGEGPEKLFF
size: -
J: TRBJ1-4
V: TRBV29-1
D: TRBD1

DNA: TGTGCCTGGAAATTGGCGGGGGCTAGCACAGATACGCAGTATTTT
CDR3: CAWKLAGASTDTQYF
size: -
J: TRBJ2-3
V: TRBV30
D: -

DNA: TGTGCCAGCTCACCATACACAGGGAGGGAGAACACTGAAGCTTTCTTT
CDR3: CASSPYTGRENTEAFF
size: -
J: TRBJ1-1
V: TRBV18
D: -

DNA: TGTGCCAGTAGTATAGCTAGCGGGGGCGCAGAGACCCAGTACTTC
CDR3: CASSIASGGAETQYF
size: -
J: TRBJ2-5
V: TRBV19
D: TRBD2

DNA: TGTGCCACCAGCACCACAGGGAGCTCCTATAATTCACCCCTCCACTTT
CDR3: CATSTTGSSYNSPLHF
size: -
J: TRBJ1-6
V: TRBV15
D: -

DNA: TGTGCCAGCAGCTCCGGACAGGCGAGGGGGGAGACCCAGTACTTC
CDR3: CASSSGQARGETQYF
size: medium-sized
J: TRBJ2-5
V: TRBV7-2
D: TRBD1

DNA: TGTGCCAGCAGCGACCGGGACAGGCCCTACGAGCAGTACTTC
CDR3: CASSDRDRPYEQYF
size: -
J: TRBJ2-7
V: TRBV7-9
D: TRBD1

DNA: TGTGCCAGCAGCAGGACAGGGGTTACGACAGATACGCAGTATTTT
CDR3: CASSRTGVTTDTQYF
size: -
J: TRBJ2-3
V: TRBV7-2
D: TRBD1

DNA: TGTGCCAGCAGCTTGGCCCCCGGGACTGAAGCTTTCTTT
CDR3: CASSLAPGTEAFF
size: -
J: TRBJ1-1
V: TRBV5-5
D: -